This T cell receptor beta chain was documented in a study of brain T cells in children with intractable seizures. Study results and caveats: Pre- and post-surgery blood differed in depth, so pre-surgery absences may be undersampling. Patients' HCMV serostatus was unknown; virus specificity rests on CDR3 similarity alone.

Assay: immunoSEQ multiplex PCR; the TCRdb copy retains only in-frame clones and omits some. Counted here are roughly 80,000 clones, under 95% occurring once; the ten biggest clones make up approximately 1.5%. About this clone itself: Its antigen is still unknown.

Germline CDR1 reads SGDLS; CDR2 reads YYNGEE. The germline V and J ends were trimmed by 3 bases and 8 bases, with 12 bases remaining between them. This CDR3 contains 14 residues. Sequencing was limited to surgery cases with top T cell transcript signatures in brain tissue. Before surgery, patients took at least one anti-epileptic drug. The receptor comes from a boy under two years old with tuberous sclerosis and intractable seizures. The rearrangement joins TRBV9 to TRBJ2-6; no definite D call. The source material was peripheral blood, sampled at surgery. Written as DNA, the CDR3 is TGTGCCAGCAGCGAGCGCAGTCAGACCAACGTCCTGACTTTC. Its protein is CASSERSQTNVLTF.